This is a list of T cell receptor beta chains from one sample in a study of cytomegalovirus exposure and HLA in healthy donors. Repertoires were generated with immunoSEQ multiplex PCR, while TCRdb's copy carries only in-frame clones and drops some. The repertoire holds under 200,000 clones, with approximately 84% as singletons. Sequenced: PBMCs. These receptors were collected from a woman aged 25 to 39 in good health and CMV-seropositive. CDR3s include the opening cysteine and the closing phenylalanine or tryptophan. A D gene is named only where the DNA matches it firmly.

v_call	d_call	j_call	cdr3_aa
TRBV5-8	-	TRBJ1-5	CASSRDSSGEPQHF
TRBV5-1	-	TRBJ2-7	CASSPAGFLDEQYF
TRBV19	-	TRBJ1-6	CASSTEDFLYSPLHF
TRBV11-2	-	TRBJ2-5	CASSFSTVRETQYF
TRBV7-7	-	TRBJ2-5	CASSPGALRTTQETQYF
TRBV7-9	-	TRBJ2-2	CASSLGPGQNTGELFF
TRBV18	TRBD2	TRBJ2-2	CASSPPGLAERKELFF
TRBV7-9	-	TRBJ2-7	CASSLGSWGRGVHEQYF
TRBV28	-	TRBJ2-5	CASSTVYQETQYF
TRBV6-5	-	TRBJ1-4	CASSYAVGATNEKLFF
TRBV7-9	-	TRBJ1-4	CASSNRGGVENEKLFF